These 12 T cell receptor beta chains were sequenced from one sample in a study of blood T cell repertoires in COVID-19. Libraries were prepared by immunoSEQ multiplex PCR; TCRdb keeps only in-frame clonotypes and omits some of them. Counted here are some 250,000 clones, more than 75% occurring once; the ten biggest clones make up around 11%. Specimen: peripheral blood. Every receptor here comes from a woman in her sixties or seventies with active or convalescent COVID-19.

This clone was seen just once. V and J are TRBV6-5 and TRBJ1-4, with D perhaps TRBD1 (5 bases). V lost 4 bases, J lost 6 bases, and 15 bases lay in between. The germline V gene has CDR1 MNHEY and CDR2 SVGAGI. The CDR3 covers 15 residues. This CDR3 is CASSLSTVPDEKLFF. Here the CDR3 DNA reads TGTGCCAGCAGTTTATCGACAGTTCCGGATGAAAAACTGTTTTTT.

The chain links TRBV6-5 to TRBJ1-1; 7 bases are a match to TRBD1. This CDR3 region has 14 residues. The germline V gene encodes CDR1 MNHEY and CDR2 SVGAGI. Trimming removed 6 bases from V and 4 bases from J; junction bases left unmatched: 8. CDR3 nucleotide sequence: TGTGCCAGCAGCCGACAGGGAAGAGGCACTGAAGCTTTCTTT. Amino acid sequence: CASSRQGRGTEAFF.

The chain couples TRBV6-1 to TRBJ2-3, with 10 bases identical to TRBD2. The germline CDR1 and CDR2 sequences are MNHNS and SASEGT. The CDR3 contains 15 residues. Unmatched junction bases numbered 2, after V lost 4 bases and J lost 1 base. In DNA, the CDR3 is TGTGCCAGCAGTGTAGCGGGGGGTGGCACAGATACGCAGTATTTT. This gives the protein CASSVAGGGTDTQYF.

This chain uses TRBV4-1 with TRBJ1-3; 8 bases are a match to TRBD1. With 5 bases clipped from V and 4 bases from J, the junction kept 7 bases outside the gene matches. Germline CDR1 reads MGHRA; CDR2 reads YSYEKL. The CDR3 is made up of 15 amino acids. The CDR3 region is CASSYTGGTGNTIYF. Here the CDR3 DNA reads TGCGCCAGCAGCTACACAGGGGGAACCGGAAACACCATATATTTT.

The chain joins TRBV5-8 to TRBJ2-4; TRBD1 might be the D (6 bases). The V gene lost 4 bases and the J gene lost 8 bases, with 13 bases spanning the gap. The CDR3 consists of 13 residues. Germline values: CDR1 SGHTS, CDR2 YDEGEE. As DNA, the CDR3 is TGTGCCAGCAGCCCATGGGCAGGGGACATTCAGTACTTC. It translates to CASSPWAGDIQYF.

J is TRBJ2-5 and V is TRBV21-1; no DNA check was done on the table's D call, TRBD2. TRBV21-1 is noted as a pseudogene. This CDR3 region has 13 residues. In nucleotides, the CDR3 is TGTGCCAGCAGGGGACTAGTGGAAGAGACCCAGTACTTC. Residues: CASRGLVEETQYF.

The chain employs TRBV12-3 or TRBV12-4 and TRBJ1-1; weak D call: TRBD1 (5 bases). This CDR3 has 13 amino acids. The germline V and J ends were trimmed by 6 bases and 7 bases, with 15 bases remaining between them. This chain's CDR3 is CASRTGGISEAFF. The CDR3 DNA reads as TGTGCCAGCAGGACCGGGGGTATCAGTGAAGCTTTCTTT.

V and J are TRBV3-1 (or the pseudogene TRBV3-2) and TRBJ2-5; tentatively, D is TRBD1 (7 bases). V shed 4 bases and J shed 7 bases, with 28 bases lying between them. Germline CDR1 and CDR2: LGHDT and YNNKEL (reference sequence). This CDR3 region has 18 residues. The DNA of the CDR3 is TGTGCCAGCAGCCCACAGGGGACTCTGAGACGCCTGGAGCGGACCCAGTACTTC. Translating gives CASSPQGTLRRLERTQYF.

The sample holds one count of this clone. The CDR3 region is CASRLAGGSYEQYF. As DNA, the CDR3 is TGTGCCAGCCGGCTAGCGGGGGGTTCCTACGAGCAGTACTTC. The chain recombines TRBV13 with TRBJ2-7; 11 bases align to TRBD2. The V gene end was trimmed by 8 bases and the J gene end by 1 base; junction bases not matched to a gene: 4. The CDR3 runs 14 residues. Germline-derived CDR1 and CDR2 are PRHDT and FYEKMQ (reference sequence). The complete variable domain, with remaining parts taken from reference TRBV13 and TRBJ2-7, reads AAGVIQSPRHLIKEKRETATLKCYPIPRHDTVYWYQQGPGQDPQFLISFYEKMQSDKGSIPDRFSAQQFSDYHSELNMSSLELGDSALYFCASRLAGGSYEQYFGPGTRLTVT.

The chain has TRBV19 and TRBJ1-5; unclear D gene. CDR1 LNHDA and CDR2 SQIVND come from the germline V gene (reference sequence). Trimming stripped 4 bases from V and 6 bases from J, with 10 bases between. CDR3 length: 13 amino acids. CDR3 sequence: CASSTGIIQPQHF. CDR3 bases: TGTGCCAGTAGTACGGGGATAATTCAGCCCCAGCATTTT.

J is TRBJ2-3 and V is TRBV6-6; D perhaps matches TRBD1 (6 bases). The CDR3 contains 15 residues. V was trimmed by 6 bases and J by 0 bases, leaving 13 bases between them. Germline CDR1 is MNHNY and CDR2 is SVGAGI (reference sequence). CDR3 amino acids: CASRSQGDSTDTQYF. The DNA for the CDR3 is TGTGCCAGCAGGTCACAGGGAGATAGCACAGATACGCAGTATTTT.

V usage is TRBV5-4 and J usage is TRBJ2-5; 11 bases are shared with TRBD2. CDR3 length: 16 amino acids. V lost 2 bases and J lost 5; bases outside the gene matches: 8. CDR1 is SGHNT, CDR2 YYREEE, per germline (reference sequence). The CDR3 here is CASSFGLAGGWETQYF. CDR3 DNA: TGTGCCAGCAGCTTTGGGCTAGCGGGGGGCTGGGAGACCCAGTACTTC. Together with reference TRBV5-4 and TRBJ2-5, the CDR3 gives the full variable domain: ETGVTQSPTHLIKTRGQQVTLRCSSQSGHNTVSWYQQALGQGPQFIFQYYREEENGRGNFPPRFSGLQFPNYSSELNVNALELDDSALYLCASSFGLAGGWETQYFGPGTRLLVL.